The subject of this entry is one TCR beta chain. The junction differs from germline at one of its ends, possibly a read error. This sample stems from a study of ipilimumab plus nivolumab after autologous stem cell transplantation. Study information: A median of roughly 8 nivolumab and 5 ipilimumab doses were given.

Patients got ipilimumab 1 mg/kg beginning 14 to 28 days post-transplant. Patients got 3 mg/kg IV nivolumab weeks 1, 4, 7, 10, then biweekly through week 26. Generated by immunoSEQ multiplex PCR, the TCRdb table keeps only in-frame clones and is missing some. Of more than 13,000 clones detected, under 85% appear once; the ten largest clones hold roughly 10%. This TCR was recovered from a male donor with primary mediastinal lymphoma. The input for sequencing was PBMCs, taken in a trial of ipilimumab plus nivolumab as post-transplant consolidation.

CDR3 region: CASSPGLAGDNRRGTQYF. The CDR3 nucleotides are TGTGCTAGCAGCCCAGGACTAGCGGGAGATAACCGAAGGGGTACGCAGTATTTT. The J gene is TRBJ2-3, the V gene TRBV7-7; 13 nucleotides agree with TRBD2. CDR3 size: 18 residues. Germline CDR1 is SSHAT and CDR2 is FNYEAQ (reference sequence).